This TCR beta chain was profiled in a study of blood T cells in healthy people across ages. CDR1 and CDR2 from the germline V gene are SQVTM and ANQGSEA. V was clipped by 1 base and J by 1 base, with 1 base between them. The CDR3 consists of 11 residues. Sample-barcoded 5' priming and a J-beta primer mix drove a second PCR of roughly 6 to 12 cycles. TCRdb reprocessed the 5' RACE reads with MiXCR, giving one entry per CDR3 protein. The sample lists roughly 830,000 distinct CDR3 sequences; around 68% were seen once. This clonotype was obtained from a young man in good health. Sequenced input: blood. The rearrangement joins TRBV29-1 to TRBJ2-5; no clear D gene. The CDR3 loop is CSVEAQETQYF. The CDR3 bases are TGCAGCGTTGAAGCCCAAGAGACCCAGTACTTC.